These T cell receptor beta chains were read from a single sample in a study of identical twins. One entry per CDR3 protein results from TCRdb running MiXCR on the 5' RACE reads. The sample has 400,000 to 550,000 distinct CDR3 sequences, approximately 24% seen once. The data also belong to a second study, concerning T cells expressing NK-cell markers.

Sequenced material: CD4+ T cells sorted from blood. The receptors were sampled from a woman aged 18-29 years in good health. The CDR3 runs from the conserved cysteine through the conserved F or W. The D gene is left open where the match is weak. Size tells how often a clone was seen (once, few, many) or the class of an expanded clone, and some rows leave it out.

-	TRBV20-1	-	TRBJ2-1	TGCAGTGCTAGGGGGGGCCGTTACAATGAGCAGTTCTTC	CSARGGRYNEQFF
TRBD2	TRBV10-3	-	TRBJ2-5	TGTGCCATCAGTGGTAGACTAGCGGGGTCCCAAGAGACCCAGTACTTC	CAISGRLAGSQETQYF
-	TRBV18	few	TRBJ1-5	TGTGCCAGCTCCCCACAGGGAGCCCAAGCCCAGCATTTT	CASSPQGAQAQHF
TRBD2	TRBV7-2	-	TRBJ2-2	TGTGCCAGCAGCTCATCCCCTAGCGGGGGCGGGGAGCTGTTTTTT	CASSSSPSGGGELFF
-	TRBV12-3/TRBV12-4	-	TRBJ2-6	TGTGCCAGCATCCCGGGGGAGGCTGGGGCCAACGTCCTGACTTTC	CASIPGEAGANVLTF
TRBD2	TRBV9	once	TRBJ2-1	TGTGCCAGCAGCGGTCCTAGCGGGGGCCGTAATGAGCAGTTCTTC	CASSGPSGGRNEQFF
TRBD1	TRBV5-1	-	TRBJ1-6	TGCGCCAGCAGATCTGGACAGGGACAACCACCCCTCCACTTT	CASRSGQGQPPLHF
-	TRBV7-9	-	TRBJ2-4	TGTGCCAGCAGCCCCCTGGGACGGAATCTAGCCAAAAACATTCAGTACTTC	CASSPLGRNLAKNIQYF
TRBD1	TRBV2	-	TRBJ2-3	TGTGCCAGCAGTCCAGGGGGATCCCAAACAGATACGCAGTATTTT	CASSPGGSQTDTQYF
-	TRBV10-3	-	TRBJ2-1	TGTGCCATCAGAAAAACTAGTGATCAGTTCTTC	CAIRKTSDQFF
-	TRBV20-1	-	TRBJ2-2	TGCAGTGCTAGAGATAATCCGAACACCGGGGAGCTGTTTTTT	CSARDNPNTGELFF
TRBD1	TRBV6-5	-	TRBJ1-6	TGTGCCAGCAGTTACGGGGACAGGGCGGGTTATAATTCACCCCTCCACTTT	CASSYGDRAGYNSPLHF
-	TRBV18	-	TRBJ2-3	TGTGCCAGCTCACACAGGGTGAATAGCACAGATACGCAGTATTTT	CASSHRVNSTDTQYF
-	TRBV7-3	few	TRBJ2-5	TGTGCCAGCAGCGGGGGGGCCTTAGAGACCCAGTACTTC	CASSGGALETQYF
TRBD2	TRBV7-6	-	TRBJ2-1	TGTGCCAGCAGCCAACGACCCACGGGGCTAGCGGGGATCAATGAGCAGTTCTTC	CASSQRPTGLAGINEQFF
-	TRBV15	-	TRBJ2-5	TGTGCCACCAGCAGAGATCCGGGACCGTCTGAGACCCAGTACTTC	CATSRDPGPSETQYF
-	TRBV10-3	few	TRBJ2-1	TGTGCCATCAAGGAGCTACGGGAGCAGTTCTTC	CAIKELREQFF
-	TRBV13	few	TRBJ1-2	TGTGCCAGCAGCCGGTCGGGCTATGGCTACACCTTC	CASSRSGYGYTF
-	TRBV4-3	-	TRBJ2-1	TGCGCCAGCAGCCGAGAAGGACTAACCTCCTACAATGAGCAGTTCTTC	CASSREGLTSYNEQFF
-	TRBV7-8	few	TRBJ1-1	TGTGCCAGCAGCTCAAAGGGATCGGGACGTCTCGCCTTT	CASSSKGSGRLAF
-	TRBV6-2/TRBV6-3	-	TRBJ2-7	TGTGCCAGCAGTTACTCGAGATACGAGCAGTACTTC	CASSYSRYEQYF
-	TRBV3-1	-	TRBJ1-2	TGTGCCAGCAGCCAACTGGGAACGGGCTACACCTTC	CASSQLGTGYTF
-	TRBV7-2	-	TRBJ1-2	TGTGCCAGCAGCTTAGGAGGAGAAGCTAACTATGGCTACACCTTC	CASSLGGEANYGYTF
-	TRBV6-5	-	TRBJ2-7	TGTGCCAGCAGTTCCCGGAGACTGACTGTAGAGCAGTACTTC	CASSSRRLTVEQYF
-	TRBV4-3	-	TRBJ2-1	TGCGCCAGCAGCCAAGATCGGGACTTTGGATTTAGCTCCTACAATGAGCAGTTCTTC	CASSQDRDFGFSSYNEQFF
-	TRBV20-1	few	TRBJ2-2	TGCAGTGCTAGAGAGTCCGGGAACACCGGGGAGCTGTTTTTT	CSARESGNTGELFF
-	TRBV29-1	-	TRBJ1-1	TGCAGCGTTTCGGGACGGTGGAACACTGAAGCTTTCTTT	CSVSGRWNTEAFF
-	TRBV12-5	-	TRBJ2-2	TGTGCTAGTGGCCCCGGACAGACTCGAGGTAGCGGGGAGCTGTTTTTT	CASGPGQTRGSGELFF
-	TRBV5-1	-	TRBJ1-1	TGCGCCAGCAGCTTGGGGGCAGGGAGCACTGAAGCTTTCTTT	CASSLGAGSTEAFF
-	TRBV12-3/TRBV12-4	-	TRBJ1-2	TGTGCCAGCAGGACAGGCTTGGGTGGCTACACCTTC	CASRTGLGGYTF
-	TRBV11-3	-	TRBJ2-1	TGTGCCAGCAGCCCCCTATGGGGGAGTCCCAATGAGCAGTTCTTC	CASSPLWGSPNEQFF
-	TRBV29-1	many	TRBJ2-1	TGCAGTACATCTACGGGGGACAATGAGCAGTTCTTC	CSTSTGDNEQFF
TRBD2	TRBV12-3/TRBV12-4	few	TRBJ2-1	TGTGCCAGCAGTTTTGGGACTAGCGGGGGGAGCGATGAGCAGTTCTTC	CASSFGTSGGSDEQFF
-	TRBV6-5	many	TRBJ1-5	TGTGCCAGCAGTTACGACGGCAATCAGCCCCAGCATTTT	CASSYDGNQPQHF
TRBD1	TRBV7-2	-	TRBJ2-1	TGTGCCAGCAGCCCAGGGGGTAGTGGTGAGCAGTTCTTC	CASSPGGSGEQFF
-	TRBV20-1	few	TRBJ1-4	TGCAGTGCTGGTTTTATCAATGAAAAACTGTTTTTT	CSAGFINEKLFF
TRBD1	TRBV7-2	-	TRBJ1-5	TGTGCCAGCAGCTTAGGGACAGGGAACAATCAGCCCCAGCATTTT	CASSLGTGNNQPQHF
-	TRBV5-1	-	TRBJ2-7	TGCGCCAGCGAAGGGACCGGGTCCCAGGGACGGTACGAGCAGTACTTC	CASEGTGSQGRYEQYF